This paragraph covers one TCR beta chain sequence. The antigen is undetermined. This record belongs to a study of OX40 agonist ivuxolimab in advanced cancers. Trimming shortened V by 3 bases and J by 0 bases, and 5 bases separated the two germline ends. The CDR3 sequence is 14 residues long. Germline V gene sequence: CDR1 MDHEN, CDR2 SYDVKM. The data were produced by immunoSEQ multiplex PCR, yet TCRdb's version contains in-frame clones alone and is incomplete. The data show 30,000 to 40,000 clones, with over 85% seen just once and 26% held by the top ten. General study findings and limits: Clonal expansion from baseline to week 6 occurred in both CD4+ and CD8+ T cells. Clonal expansion in partial responders at 0.1-3.0 mg/kg ranked among the lowest.

The material sequenced was CD4+ or CD8+ T cells sorted from blood, taken in a trial of the OX40 agonist ivuxolimab. The clonotype was recovered from an adult with an advanced solid tumor such as melanoma, head and neck, liver or kidney cancer. The rearrangement joins TRBV28 to TRBJ2-2; D is undetermined. CDR3 bases: TGTGCCAGCAGTTTCGACCCGAACACCGGGGAGCTGTTTTTT. It encodes CASSFDPNTGELFF.